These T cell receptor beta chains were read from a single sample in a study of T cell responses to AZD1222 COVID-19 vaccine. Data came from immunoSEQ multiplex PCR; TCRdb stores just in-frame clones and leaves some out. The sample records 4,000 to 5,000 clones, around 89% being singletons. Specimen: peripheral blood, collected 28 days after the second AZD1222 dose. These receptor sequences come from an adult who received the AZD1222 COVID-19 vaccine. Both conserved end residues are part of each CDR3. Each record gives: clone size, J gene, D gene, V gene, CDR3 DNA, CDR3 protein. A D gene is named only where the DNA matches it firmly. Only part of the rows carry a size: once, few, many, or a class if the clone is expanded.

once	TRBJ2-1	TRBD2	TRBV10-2	TGCGCCACCAGACTAGCGGGGGACAGTGAGCAGTTCTTC	CATRLAGDSEQFF
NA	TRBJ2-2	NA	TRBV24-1	TGTGCCAGTACCGGGACACCGAACACCGGGGAGCTGTTTTTT	CASTGTPNTGELFF
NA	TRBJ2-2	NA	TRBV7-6	TGTGCCAGCGCCCAGAGTGACCCCGGGGAGCTGTTTTTT	CASAQSDPGELFF
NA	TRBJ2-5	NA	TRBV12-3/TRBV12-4	TGTGCCAGCAGTTTGCGGGAGACCCAGTACTTC	CASSLRETQYF
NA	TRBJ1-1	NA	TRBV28	TGTGCCAGCAGCCAGAACACTGAAGCTTTCTTT	CASSQNTEAFF
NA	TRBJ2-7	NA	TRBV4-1	TGCGCCAGCAGCCAAGATCGCGGCAGACTCCCCTACGAGCAGTACTTC	CASSQDRGRLPYEQYF
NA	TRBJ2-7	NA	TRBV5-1	TGCGCCAGCAGCCAACAGGGCTACGAGCAGTACTTC	CASSQQGYEQYF
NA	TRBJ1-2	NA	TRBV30	TGTGCCTGGAGTGCAGCACTTATAGGCTATGGCTACACCTTC	CAWSAALIGYGYTF
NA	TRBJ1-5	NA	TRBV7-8	TGTGCCAGCAGCTTACGGTTGGCATTAAACCAGCCCCAGCATTTT	CASSLRLALNQPQHF
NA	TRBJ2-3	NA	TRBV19	TGTGCCAGTAGTCCCCGCGGGCTGGGAGATACGCAGTATTTT	CASSPRGLGDTQYF
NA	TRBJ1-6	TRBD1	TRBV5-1	TGCGCCAGCAGCTTGGGCGACAGGGAAAATTCACCCCTCCACTTT	CASSLGDRENSPLHF
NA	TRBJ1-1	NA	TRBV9	TGTGCCAGCAGCATCCACGACGGGCACACTGAAGCTTTCTTT	CASSIHDGHTEAFF
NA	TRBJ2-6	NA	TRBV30	TGTGCCTGGAGTGTACATACTAGTCGTGGGGCCAACGTCCTGACTTTC	CAWSVHTSRGANVLTF
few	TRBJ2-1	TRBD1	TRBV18	TGTGCCAGCTCACGACCCGGACAGGGTAATTGGGATGAGCAGTTCTTC	CASSRPGQGNWDEQFF
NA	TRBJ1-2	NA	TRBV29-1	TGCAGCGTTGAGGGGGACCCTTATGGCTACACCTTC	CSVEGDPYGYTF
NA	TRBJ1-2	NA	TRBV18	TGTGCCAGCTCACCACCGGGTGGTCGGAATGGCTACACCTTC	CASSPPGGRNGYTF
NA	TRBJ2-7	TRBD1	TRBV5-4	TGTGCCAGCAGCCGACAGGGAGTAACCTACGAGCAGTACTTC	CASSRQGVTYEQYF
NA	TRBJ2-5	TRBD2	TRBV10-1	TGCGCCAGCAGTGCTAGCGGGAGGCGGGAGACCCAGTACTTC	CASSASGRRETQYF
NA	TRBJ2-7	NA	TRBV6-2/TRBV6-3	TGTGCCAGCAGCCACGACACCACCTACGAGCAGTACTTC	CASSHDTTYEQYF
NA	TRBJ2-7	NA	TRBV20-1	TGCAGTGCTCCCCGCCGGGACGAGCAGTACTTC	CSAPRRDEQYF
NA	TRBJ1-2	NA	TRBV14	TGTGCCAGCAGCCAAGCAGGAGTCTATGGCTACACCTTC	CASSQAGVYGYTF
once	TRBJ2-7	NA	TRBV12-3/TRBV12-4	TGTGCCAGCAGTCCCCGGAGAACCTACGAGCAGTACTTC	CASSPRRTYEQYF
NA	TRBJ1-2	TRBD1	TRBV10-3	TGTGCCAACGGACAGGGCGGGTCATATGGCTACACCTTC	CANGQGGSYGYTF
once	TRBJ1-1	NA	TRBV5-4	TGTGCCAGCAGCGCCACGGGGGCAGACACTGAAGCTTTCTTT	CASSATGADTEAFF
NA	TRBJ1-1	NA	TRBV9	TGTGCCAGCAGCGTAAACGGGGGGCTAGGCACTGAAGCTTTCTTT	CASSVNGGLGTEAFF
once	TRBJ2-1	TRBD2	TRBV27	TGTGCCAGCAGTTTAGGGACTAGCGGCAATGAGCAGTTCTTC	CASSLGTSGNEQFF
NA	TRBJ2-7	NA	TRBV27	TGTGCCAGCAGTACAGGGATGCGGGAGCAGTACTTC	CASSTGMREQYF
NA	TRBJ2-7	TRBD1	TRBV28	TGTGCCAGCAGTAAACCGGGACAGGGCCTTTTGGAGCAGTACTTC	CASSKPGQGLLEQYF
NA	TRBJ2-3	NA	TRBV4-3	TGCGCCAGCAGCCAGGACGACAGCTCAGATACGCAGTATTTT	CASSQDDSSDTQYF
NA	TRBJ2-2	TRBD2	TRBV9	TGTGCCAGCAGCCCAGGACTAGCGGGAAACACCGGGGAGCTGTTTTTT	CASSPGLAGNTGELFF
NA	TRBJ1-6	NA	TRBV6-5	TGTGCCAGCAGCCCCGACAGAGGATCACCCCTCCACTTT	CASSPDRGSPLHF
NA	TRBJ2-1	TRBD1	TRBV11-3	TGTGCCAGCAGCTCTTCCGGGACAGGGCGATACAATGAGCAGTTCTTC	CASSSSGTGRYNEQFF
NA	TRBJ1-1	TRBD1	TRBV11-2	TGTGCCAGCAGACCCACAGGTCTTAAGGGGGCGAGCACTGAAGCTTTCTTT	CASRPTGLKGASTEAFF
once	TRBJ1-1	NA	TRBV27	TGTGCCAGCAGAACATTAGAGGGGACTGCGAACACTGAAGCTTTCTTT	CASRTLEGTANTEAFF
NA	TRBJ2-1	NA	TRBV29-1	TGCAGCGTTGAGAGGCTTAGCTCCTACAATGAGCAGTTCTTC	CSVERLSSYNEQFF
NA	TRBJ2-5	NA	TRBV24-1	TGTGCCACCAGTGATTTGAGGCGGGAGACCCAGTACTTC	CATSDLRRETQYF
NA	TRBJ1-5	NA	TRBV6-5	TGTGCCAGCAGTTACAAGCCCTCGGGGAATCAGCCCCAGCATTTT	CASSYKPSGNQPQHF
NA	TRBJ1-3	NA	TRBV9	TGTGCCAGCAGCGTGCACATCTCTGGAAACACCATATATTTT	CASSVHISGNTIYF
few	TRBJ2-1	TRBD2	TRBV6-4	TGTGCCAGCAGTGACGAGGCGGGGGGGCCGGATGAGCAGTTCTTC	CASSDEAGGPDEQFF
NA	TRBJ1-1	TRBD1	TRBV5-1	TGCGCCAGCAGCTCCCAGGACAGGGAAGCTTTCTTT	CASSSQDREAFF
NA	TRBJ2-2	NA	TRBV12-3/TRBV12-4	TGTGCCAGCAGTCTCCAGGCAATCGGGGAGCTGTTTTTT	CASSLQAIGELFF
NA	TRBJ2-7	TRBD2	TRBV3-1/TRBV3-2	TGTGCCAGCAGCCGCAGCGGGAGAGGGCTCTACGAGCAGTACTTC	CASSRSGRGLYEQYF
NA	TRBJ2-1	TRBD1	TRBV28	TGTGCCAGCAGTTTAATTCAGGGGGCTAATGAGCAGTTCTTC	CASSLIQGANEQFF
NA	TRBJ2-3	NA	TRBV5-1	TGCGCCAGCAGCTTGATGGGGGCGGGAGATACGCAGTATTTT	CASSLMGAGDTQYF
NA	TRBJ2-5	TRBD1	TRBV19	TGTGCCAGTAGTACTACGACAGGGCAAGAGACCCAGTACTTC	CASSTTTGQETQYF
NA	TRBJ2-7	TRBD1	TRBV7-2	TGTGCCAGCAGCCTCTCCGGGACAGGGGGCCGAGATTCATACTTC	CASSLSGTGGRDSYF